Listed below are T cell receptor beta chains from one sample, sequenced in a study of T cells after yellow fever vaccination. TCRdb re-analysed the 5' RACE reads in MiXCR, keeping a single row per CDR3 protein. The sample holds a few hundred thousand distinct CDR3 sequences, approximately 3.8% seen once. The material was PBMCs, obtained 15 days after the yellow fever booster vaccination. The receptors originated from a man between 18 and 29 years old who received the YFV17D yellow fever vaccine. The CDR3 runs from the conserved cysteine through the conserved F or W. D genes are given only for firm matches. Size values are once, few and many counts, or a class for expanded clones, and some rows have none.

v_gene	abundance	j_gene	d_gene	CDR3nt	CDR3aa
TRBV7-9	many	TRBJ2-5	.	TGTGCCAGCAGCTCCTCCACAGTAGAGACCCAGTACTTC	CASSSSTVETQYF
TRBV4-3	few	TRBJ2-3	TRBD2	TGCGCCAGCAGCCGGGGACTAGCGGGGGGTCTACCTGCAGATACGCAGTATTTT	CASSRGLAGGLPADTQYF
TRBV6-6	many	TRBJ2-7	.	TGTGCCACCCTCTCGCAGGGCGCGCCCTACGAGCAGTACTTC	CATLSQGAPYEQYF
TRBV6-2/TRBV6-3	many	TRBJ1-2	.	TGTGCCAGCAGTTACAACAGGGACTATGGCTACACCTTC	CASSYNRDYGYTF
TRBV27	many	TRBJ1-2	.	TGTGCCAGCAGTCGAGGGGATGGCTACACCTTC	CASSRGDGYTF
TRBV15	many	TRBJ2-1	TRBD2	TGTGCCACCAGCGAGTCTAGCGGGTTTGACAATGAGCAGTTCTTC	CATSESSGFDNEQFF
TRBV20-1	many	TRBJ1-5	.	TGCAGTGCTAGCGGACCCGATAGCAATCAGCCCCAGCATTTT	CSASGPDSNQPQHF
TRBV7-2	many	TRBJ1-4	.	TGTGCCAGCAGCTCCGACAGGACAAATGAAAAACTGTTTTTT	CASSSDRTNEKLFF
TRBV18	many	TRBJ1-5	.	TGTGCCAGCTCACCAACAGCAAATCCCAATCAGCCCCAGCATTTT	CASSPTANPNQPQHF
TRBV10-3	many	TRBJ2-3	TRBD2	TGTGCCATCGCGGGGCGGGGGAGTGCTAGCACAGATACGCAGTATTTT	CAIAGRGSASTDTQYF
TRBV5-1	many	TRBJ1-1	TRBD1	TGCGCCAGCAGCATCGGACAGGGGGACACTGAAGCTTTCTTT	CASSIGQGDTEAFF
TRBV24-1	.	TRBJ1-4	.	TGTGCCACCAGTGATGGAGGATACCTAGAAAAACTGTTTTTT	CATSDGGYLEKLFF
TRBV5-1	many	TRBJ2-7	.	TGCGCCAGCAGCTTGATAGCCACTCTCGAGCAGTACTTC	CASSLIATLEQYF
TRBV5-1	many	TRBJ1-3	.	TGCGCCAGCAGCCTGGGTCGAAAGGGAGACACCATATATTTT	CASSLGRKGDTIYF
TRBV6-2/TRBV6-3	many	TRBJ2-5	.	TGTGCCAGCAGCCTCGACACGGGAGAGACCCAGTACTTC	CASSLDTGETQYF
TRBV7-9	many	TRBJ2-7	.	TGTGCCAGCAGATCGTGGAACGAGCAGTACTTC	CASRSWNEQYF
TRBV6-6	many	TRBJ2-3	TRBD2	TGTGCCAGCAGTTACTCCACTAGCGGGGGGGCGGATACGCAGTATTTT	CASSYSTSGGADTQYF
TRBV11-2	many	TRBJ2-1	.	TGTGCCAGCAGCTTCGGTGACGATTACAATGAGCAGTTCTTC	CASSFGDDYNEQFF
TRBV5-1	many	TRBJ2-3	.	TGCGCCAGCAGCTTGGACCCCCTAGCGGATACGCAGTATTTT	CASSLDPLADTQYF
TRBV5-1	many	TRBJ1-4	TRBD1	TGCGCCAGCAGACAGGGGGTAGGGACTAATGAAAAACTGTTTTTT	CASRQGVGTNEKLFF
TRBV10-3	many	TRBJ2-5	.	TGTGCCATCAGTGACTGGGTTGGCTCCCCTAACCAAGAGACCCAGTACTTC	CAISDWVGSPNQETQYF
TRBV12-3/TRBV12-4	many	TRBJ1-4	.	TGTGCCAGCAGTCCCACTGTCGGGGGATTGAATGAAAAACTGTTTTTT	CASSPTVGGLNEKLFF
TRBV10-3	many	TRBJ1-4	.	TGTGCCATCAGTGAGTCGGATGGCCTCTGGGAAAAACTGTTTTTT	CAISESDGLWEKLFF
TRBV20-1	many	TRBJ1-1	.	TGCAGTGCTGAAGGGGGGGCGAACACTGAAGCTTTCTTT	CSAEGGANTEAFF
TRBV5-1	many	TRBJ2-2	.	TGCGCCAGCAATAAGGGACAAAACACCGGGGAGCTGTTTTTT	CASNKGQNTGELFF
TRBV5-1	many	TRBJ1-4	TRBD1	TGCGCCAGCAGCTACACCCGACAGGGGGGCTATGAAAAACTGTTTTTT	CASSYTRQGGYEKLFF
TRBV4-2	few	TRBJ2-3	.	TGTGCCAGCAGCCAGCCACCCGGGGGCGGGGGTGAGGGCGATACGCAGTATTTT	CASSQPPGGGGEGDTQYF
TRBV29-1	many	TRBJ2-5	.	TGCAGCGTTGAACCAGGCGGGACAGAGACCCAGTACTTC	CSVEPGGTETQYF
TRBV6-5	many	TRBJ1-2	TRBD1	TGTGCCAGCAGTTACTCGAGACAGGGGAACTATGGCTACACCTTC	CASSYSRQGNYGYTF
TRBV5-6	many	TRBJ1-5	.	TGTGCCAGCAGCTTGAAGGGGGTCAATCAGCCCCAGCATTTT	CASSLKGVNQPQHF
TRBV30	many	TRBJ2-2	.	TGTGCCTGGTGGAAGGGCGACGGCACCGGGGAGCTGTTTTTT	CAWWKGDGTGELFF
TRBV7-9	many	TRBJ1-4	TRBD1	TGTGCCAGCAGCTTTCCCGGGACAGGGGGCGAAAAACTGTTTTTT	CASSFPGTGGEKLFF
TRBV6-6	many	TRBJ1-2	.	TGTGCCAGCAAGGGCCCCGGGCATAACTATGGCTACACCTTC	CASKGPGHNYGYTF
TRBV7-3	many	TRBJ1-3	.	TGTGCCAGCAGCCGCAATGAGGGAAACACCATATATTTT	CASSRNEGNTIYF
TRBV5-1	many	TRBJ2-7	.	TGCGCCAGCAGCCCCACCCCGCGTCCGGGCCCCTACGAGCAGTACTTC	CASSPTPRPGPYEQYF
TRBV11-2	many	TRBJ2-3	TRBD2	TGTGCCAGCAGCTTAGCTCGTTTCGCAGGACTAGCGGGGACGCAGTATTTT	CASSLARFAGLAGTQYF
TRBV6-5	few	TRBJ2-3	TRBD1	TGTGCCAGCCAACAAACAGGGGGTAGTGATACGCAGTATTTT	CASQQTGGSDTQYF
TRBV12-3/TRBV12-4	many	TRBJ2-3	.	TGTGCCAGCAGTTTAGTGTCGGGCTTTACGCAGTATTTT	CASSLVSGFTQYF
TRBV28	many	TRBJ2-1	.	TGTGCCAGCAGTGGGATAAGGGAGCAGTTCTTC	CASSGIREQFF
TRBV20-1	many	TRBJ2-3	.	TGCAGTGTGGCTCCGGCCGGGCGGGCGCAGTATTTT	CSVAPAGRAQYF
TRBV21-1	many	TRBJ2-1	.	TGTGCCAGCAGGTTCACTAGCGCTTGTACCTACAATGAGCAGTTCTTC	CASRFTSACTYNEQFF
TRBV5-1	many	TRBJ1-6	.	TGCGCCAGCAGCTCTTACAGGAATTCACCCCTCCACTTT	CASSSYRNSPLHF
TRBV7-2	many	TRBJ1-4	.	TGTGCCAGCAGCTTATGGGGGGCGATAGGGGAAAAACTGTTTTTT	CASSLWGAIGEKLFF
TRBV5-1	many	TRBJ1-2	.	TGCGCCAGCAGCACCGGGACGGTTAACTATGGCTACACCTTC	CASSTGTVNYGYTF
TRBV5-1	many	TRBJ2-3	TRBD2	TGCGCCAGCAGCTTGGAGGCGCGGGGGGGTAGTACGCAGTATTTT	CASSLEARGGSTQYF
TRBV20-1	many	TRBJ2-1	TRBD2	TGCAGTGCTAGGGCCCCCGGGACTAGCGGGGATCTCTATGAGCAGTTCTTC	CSARAPGTSGDLYEQFF
TRBV4-1	many	TRBJ2-5	.	TGCGCCAGCAGCCAATACTACCTCCAAGAGACCCAGTACTTC	CASSQYYLQETQYF